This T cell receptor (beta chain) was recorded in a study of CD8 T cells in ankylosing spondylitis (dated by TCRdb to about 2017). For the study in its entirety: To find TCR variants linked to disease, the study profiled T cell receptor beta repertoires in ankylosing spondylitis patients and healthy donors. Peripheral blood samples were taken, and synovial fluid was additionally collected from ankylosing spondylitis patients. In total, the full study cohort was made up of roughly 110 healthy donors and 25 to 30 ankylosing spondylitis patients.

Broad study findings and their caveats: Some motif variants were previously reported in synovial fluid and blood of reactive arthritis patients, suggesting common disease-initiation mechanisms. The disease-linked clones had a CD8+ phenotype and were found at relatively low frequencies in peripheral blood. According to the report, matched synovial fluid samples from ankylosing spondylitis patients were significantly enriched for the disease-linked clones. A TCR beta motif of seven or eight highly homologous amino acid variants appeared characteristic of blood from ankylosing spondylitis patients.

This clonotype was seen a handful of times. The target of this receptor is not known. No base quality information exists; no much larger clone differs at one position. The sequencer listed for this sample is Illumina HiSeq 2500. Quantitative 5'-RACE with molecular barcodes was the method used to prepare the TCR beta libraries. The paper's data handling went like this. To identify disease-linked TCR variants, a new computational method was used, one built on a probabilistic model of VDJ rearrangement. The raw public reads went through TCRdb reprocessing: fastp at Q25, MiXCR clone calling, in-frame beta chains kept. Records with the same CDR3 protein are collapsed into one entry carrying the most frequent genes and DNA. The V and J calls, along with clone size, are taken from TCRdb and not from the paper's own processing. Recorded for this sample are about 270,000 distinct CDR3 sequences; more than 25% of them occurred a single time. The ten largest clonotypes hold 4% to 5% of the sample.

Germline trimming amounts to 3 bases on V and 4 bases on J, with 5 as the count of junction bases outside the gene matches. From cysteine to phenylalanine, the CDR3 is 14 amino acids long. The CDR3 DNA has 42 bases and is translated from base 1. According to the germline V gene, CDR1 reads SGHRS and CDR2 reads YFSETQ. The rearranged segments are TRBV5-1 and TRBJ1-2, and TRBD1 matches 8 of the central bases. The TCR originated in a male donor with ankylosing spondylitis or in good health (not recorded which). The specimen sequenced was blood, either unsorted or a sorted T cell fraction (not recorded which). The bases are TGCGCCAGCAGCTCAGGACAGGGCGGCTATGGCTACACCTTC. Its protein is CASSSGQGGYGYTF.